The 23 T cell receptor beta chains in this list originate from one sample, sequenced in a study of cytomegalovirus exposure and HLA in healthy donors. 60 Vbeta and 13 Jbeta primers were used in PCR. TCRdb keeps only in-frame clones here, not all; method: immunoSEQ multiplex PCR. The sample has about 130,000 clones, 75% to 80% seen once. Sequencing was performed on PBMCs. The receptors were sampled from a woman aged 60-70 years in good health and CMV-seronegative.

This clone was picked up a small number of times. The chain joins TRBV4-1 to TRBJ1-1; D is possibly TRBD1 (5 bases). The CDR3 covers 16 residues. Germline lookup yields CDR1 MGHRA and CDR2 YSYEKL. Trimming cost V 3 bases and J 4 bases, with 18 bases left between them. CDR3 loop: CASSHGVSTGGTEAFF. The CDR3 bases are TGCGCCAGCAGCCACGGGGTTTCCACGGGGGGCACTGAAGCTTTCTTT.

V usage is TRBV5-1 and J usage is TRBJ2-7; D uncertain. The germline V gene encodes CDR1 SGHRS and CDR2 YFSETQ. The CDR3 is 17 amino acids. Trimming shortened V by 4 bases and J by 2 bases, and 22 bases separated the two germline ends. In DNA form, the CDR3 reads TGCGCCAGCAGCGCGCCGGCGAGGCAGCCGTCCGCCTACGAGCAGTACTTC. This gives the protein CASSAPARQPSAYEQYF.

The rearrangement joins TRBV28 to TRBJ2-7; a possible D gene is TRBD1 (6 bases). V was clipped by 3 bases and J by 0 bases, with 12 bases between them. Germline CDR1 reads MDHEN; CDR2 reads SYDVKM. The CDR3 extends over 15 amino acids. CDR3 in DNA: TGTGCCAGCAGTTTGATCGGGACACTCTCCTACGAGCAGTACTTC. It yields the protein CASSLIGTLSYEQYF.

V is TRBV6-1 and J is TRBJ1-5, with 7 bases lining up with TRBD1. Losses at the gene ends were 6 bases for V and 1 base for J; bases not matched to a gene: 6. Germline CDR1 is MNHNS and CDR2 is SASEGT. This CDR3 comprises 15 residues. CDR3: CASSRQGHSNQPQHF. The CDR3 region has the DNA TGTGCCAGCAGCCGACAGGGTCACAGCAATCAGCCCCAGCATTTT.

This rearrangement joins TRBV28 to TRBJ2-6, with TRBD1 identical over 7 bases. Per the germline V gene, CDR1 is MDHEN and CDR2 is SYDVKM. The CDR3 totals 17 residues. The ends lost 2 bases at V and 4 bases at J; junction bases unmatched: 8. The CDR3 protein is CASSLRQGQRGANVLTF. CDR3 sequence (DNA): TGTGCCAGCAGTTTACGGCAGGGACAGAGGGGGGCCAACGTCCTGACTTTC. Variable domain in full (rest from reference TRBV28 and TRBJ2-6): DVKVTQSSRYLVKRTGEKVFLECVQDMDHENMFWYRQDPGLGLRLIYFSYDVKMKEKGDIPEGYSVSREKKERFSLILESASTNQTSMYLCASSLRQGQRGANVLTFGAGSRLTVL.

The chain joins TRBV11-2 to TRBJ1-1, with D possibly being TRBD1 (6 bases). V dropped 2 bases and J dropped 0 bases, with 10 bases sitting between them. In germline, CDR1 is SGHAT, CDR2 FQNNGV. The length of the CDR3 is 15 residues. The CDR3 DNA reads TGTGCCAGCAGCTTAAGGGACACACTGAACACTGAAGCTTTCTTT. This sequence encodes CASSLRDTLNTEAFF.

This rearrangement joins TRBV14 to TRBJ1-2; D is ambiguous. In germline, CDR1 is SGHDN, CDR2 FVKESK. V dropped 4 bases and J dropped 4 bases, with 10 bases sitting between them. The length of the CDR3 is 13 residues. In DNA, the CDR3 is TGTGCCAGCAGCCCGGGTTATCGCTATGGCTACACCTTC. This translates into CASSPGYRYGYTF.

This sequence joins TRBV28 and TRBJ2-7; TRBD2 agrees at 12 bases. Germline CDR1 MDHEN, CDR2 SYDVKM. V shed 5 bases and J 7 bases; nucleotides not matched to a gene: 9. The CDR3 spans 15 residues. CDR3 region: CASSPALAGGGEQYF. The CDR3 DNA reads TGTGCCAGCAGTCCTGCACTAGCGGGAGGAGGAGAGCAGTACTTC.

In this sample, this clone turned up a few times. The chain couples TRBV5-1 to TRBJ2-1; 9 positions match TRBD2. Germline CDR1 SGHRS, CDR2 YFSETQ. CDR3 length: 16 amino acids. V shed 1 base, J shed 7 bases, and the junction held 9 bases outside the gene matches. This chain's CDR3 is CASSLSSGGRANEQFF. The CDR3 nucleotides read TGCGCCAGCAGCTTGAGTTCTGGCGGGAGGGCGAATGAGCAGTTCTTC.

DNA of the CDR3: TGTGCCAGCAGCCTTCCGGGAACCCTTAGGCGTGGCACCATATATTTT. This sequence encodes CASSLPGTLRRGTIYF. This chain uses TRBV14 with TRBJ1-3; D not resolved. Looked up from germline, CDR1 is SGHDN and CDR2 is FVKESK. Between the trimmed V and J ends, which lost 4 bases and 9 bases, there was a span of 22 bases. This CDR3 comprises 16 residues.

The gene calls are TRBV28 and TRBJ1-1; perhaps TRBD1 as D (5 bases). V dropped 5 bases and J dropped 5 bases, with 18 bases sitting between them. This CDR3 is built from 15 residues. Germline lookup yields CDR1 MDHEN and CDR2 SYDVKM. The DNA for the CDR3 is TGTGCCAGCAGTCCGCAGGGCAGGGAGGGAACTGAAGCTTTCTTT. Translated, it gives CASSPQGREGTEAFF. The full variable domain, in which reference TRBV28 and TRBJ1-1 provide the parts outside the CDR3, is DVKVTQSSRYLVKRTGEKVFLECVQDMDHENMFWYRQDPGLGLRLIYFSYDVKMKEKGDIPEGYSVSREKKERFSLILESASTNQTSMYLCASSPQGREGTEAFFGQGTRLTVV.

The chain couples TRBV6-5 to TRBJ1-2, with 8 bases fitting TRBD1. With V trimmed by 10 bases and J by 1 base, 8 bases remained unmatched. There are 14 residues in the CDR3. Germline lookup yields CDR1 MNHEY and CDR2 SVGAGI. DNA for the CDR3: TGTGCCACCAGGGGGCCCATTAATAACTATGGCTACACCTTC. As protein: CATRGPINNYGYTF.

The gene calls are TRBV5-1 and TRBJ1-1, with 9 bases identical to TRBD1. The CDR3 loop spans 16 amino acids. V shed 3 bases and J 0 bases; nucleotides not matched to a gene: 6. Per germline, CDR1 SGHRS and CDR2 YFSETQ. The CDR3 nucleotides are TGCGCCAGCAGCTACACAGGGGGCTCGATGAACACTGAAGCTTTCTTT. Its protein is CASSYTGGSMNTEAFF.

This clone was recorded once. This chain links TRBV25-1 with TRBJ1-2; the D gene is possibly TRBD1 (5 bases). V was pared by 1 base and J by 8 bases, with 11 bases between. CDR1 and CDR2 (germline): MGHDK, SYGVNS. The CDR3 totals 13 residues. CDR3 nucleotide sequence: TGTGCCAGCAGTGAATTCATAAGGGGCGGCTACACCTTC. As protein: CASSEFIRGGYTF.

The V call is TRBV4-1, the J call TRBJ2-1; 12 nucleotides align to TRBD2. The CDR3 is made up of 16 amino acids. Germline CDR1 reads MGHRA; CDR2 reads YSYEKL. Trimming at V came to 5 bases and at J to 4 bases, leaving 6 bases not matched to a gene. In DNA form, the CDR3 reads TGCGCCAGCAGCTCTAGGACTAGCGGGATATACAATGAGCAGTTCTTC. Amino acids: CASSSRTSGIYNEQFF.

The CDR3 DNA is TGTGCCAGCAGCAAAGGTGTGACAGAAAACACTGAAGCTTTCTTT. It specifies CASSKGVTENTEAFF. J is TRBJ1-1 and V is TRBV21-1; TRBD1, the D gene given by the table, was not confirmed from the DNA. TRBV21-1 is annotated as a pseudogene. This CDR3 comprises 15 residues.

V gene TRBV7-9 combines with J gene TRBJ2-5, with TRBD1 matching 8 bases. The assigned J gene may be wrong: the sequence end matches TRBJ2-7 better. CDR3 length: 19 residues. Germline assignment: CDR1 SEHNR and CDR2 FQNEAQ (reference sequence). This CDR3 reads CASSLALVTGAPGYYEQYF. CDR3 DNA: TGTGCCAGCAGCTTAGCGCTCGTGACAGGGGCTCCAGGGTACTACGAGCAGTACTTC.

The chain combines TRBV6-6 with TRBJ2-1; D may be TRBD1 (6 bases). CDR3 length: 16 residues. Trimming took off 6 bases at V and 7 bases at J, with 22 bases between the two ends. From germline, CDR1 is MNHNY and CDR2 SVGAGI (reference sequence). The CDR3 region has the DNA TGTGCCAGCAGGCCTCTTATGAGGGGGTCGTCGAATGAGCAGTTCTTC. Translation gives CASRPLMRGSSNEQFF.

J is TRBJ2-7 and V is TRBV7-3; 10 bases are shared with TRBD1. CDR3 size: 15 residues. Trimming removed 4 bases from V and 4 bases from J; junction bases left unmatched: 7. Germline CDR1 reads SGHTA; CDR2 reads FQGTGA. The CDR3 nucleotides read TGTGCCAGCAGCTCTCCGGGACAGGGGAAATACGAGCAGTACTTC. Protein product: CASSSPGQGKYEQYF.

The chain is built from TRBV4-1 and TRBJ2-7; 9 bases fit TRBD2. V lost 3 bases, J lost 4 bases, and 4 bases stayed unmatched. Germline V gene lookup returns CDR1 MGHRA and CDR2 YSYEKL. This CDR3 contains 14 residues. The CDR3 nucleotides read TGCGCCAGCAGCCAGATGACTAGCGGTTACGAGCAGTACTTC. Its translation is CASSQMTSGYEQYF.

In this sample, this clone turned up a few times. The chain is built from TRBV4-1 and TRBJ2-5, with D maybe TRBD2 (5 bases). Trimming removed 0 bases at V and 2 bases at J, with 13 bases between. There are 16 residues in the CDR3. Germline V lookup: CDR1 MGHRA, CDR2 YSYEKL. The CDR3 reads CASSQDPPRLQETQYF. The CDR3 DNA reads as TGCGCCAGCAGCCAAGATCCCCCCAGACTACAAGAGACCCAGTACTTC.

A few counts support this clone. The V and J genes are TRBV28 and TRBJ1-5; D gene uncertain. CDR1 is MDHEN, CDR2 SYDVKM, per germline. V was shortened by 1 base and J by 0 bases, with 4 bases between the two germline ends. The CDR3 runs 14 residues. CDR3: CASSLFGSNQPQHF. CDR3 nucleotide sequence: TGTGCCAGCAGTTTATTCGGTAGCAATCAGCCCCAGCATTTT. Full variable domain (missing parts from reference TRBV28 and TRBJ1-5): DVKVTQSSRYLVKRTGEKVFLECVQDMDHENMFWYRQDPGLGLRLIYFSYDVKMKEKGDIPEGYSVSREKKERFSLILESASTNQTSMYLCASSLFGSNQPQHFGDGTRLSIL.

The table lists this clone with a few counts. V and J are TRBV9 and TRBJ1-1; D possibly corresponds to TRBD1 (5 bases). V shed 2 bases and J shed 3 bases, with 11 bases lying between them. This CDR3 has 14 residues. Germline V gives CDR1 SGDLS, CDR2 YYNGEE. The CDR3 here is CASSVRGRDTEAFF. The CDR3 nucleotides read TGTGCCAGCAGCGTCCGGGGGAGGGACACTGAAGCTTTCTTT.